The clone carrying this TCR beta chain occurred many times. This sample stems from a study of blood T cells in healthy people across ages. Combining a sample-barcoded 5' primer with a J-beta primer mix, a second PCR ran for roughly 7 to 12 cycles. TCRdb fed the 5' RACE reads into MiXCR, producing one record per CDR3 protein. The repertoire holds hundreds of thousands of distinct CDR3 sequences, with 45% to 50% as singletons. From germline, CDR1 is LGHDT and CDR2 YNNKEL (reference sequence). This CDR3 region has 13 residues. Trimming took 2 bases from V and 3 from J, leaving 4 bases between them. The TCR originated in a woman aged 60-75 years in good health. The material sequenced was blood. V usage is TRBV3-1 and J usage is TRBJ2-2; D uncertain. Here the CDR3 DNA reads TGTGCCAGCAGCCAAACGGACACCGGGGAGCTGTTTTTT. This translates into CASSQTDTGELFF.